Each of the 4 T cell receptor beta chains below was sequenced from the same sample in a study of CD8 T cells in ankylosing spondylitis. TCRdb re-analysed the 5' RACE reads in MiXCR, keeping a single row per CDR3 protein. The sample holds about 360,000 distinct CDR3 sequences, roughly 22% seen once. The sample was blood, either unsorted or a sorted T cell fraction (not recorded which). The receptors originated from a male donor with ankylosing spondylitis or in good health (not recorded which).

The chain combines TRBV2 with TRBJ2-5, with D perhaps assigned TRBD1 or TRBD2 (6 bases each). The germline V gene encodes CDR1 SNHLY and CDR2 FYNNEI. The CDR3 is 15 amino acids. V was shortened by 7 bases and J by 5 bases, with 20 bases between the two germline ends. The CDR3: CASKGEDRSRETQYF. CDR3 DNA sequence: TGTGCCAGCAAGGGGGAGGACAGATCGAGGGAGACCCAGTACTTC.

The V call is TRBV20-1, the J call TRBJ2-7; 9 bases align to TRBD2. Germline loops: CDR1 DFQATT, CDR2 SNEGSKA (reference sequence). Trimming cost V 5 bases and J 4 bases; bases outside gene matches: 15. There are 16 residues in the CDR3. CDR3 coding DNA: TGCAGTGCTCACTCTTCAATGATAGCGGGGGTATACGAGCAGTACTTC. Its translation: CSAHSSMIAGVYEQYF.

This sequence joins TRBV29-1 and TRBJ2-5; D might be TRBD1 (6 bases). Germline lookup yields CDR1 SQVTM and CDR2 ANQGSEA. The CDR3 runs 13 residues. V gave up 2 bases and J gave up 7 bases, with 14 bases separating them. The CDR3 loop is CSVETGIVGTQYF. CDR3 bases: TGCAGCGTTGAAACAGGGATAGTTGGGACCCAGTACTTC.

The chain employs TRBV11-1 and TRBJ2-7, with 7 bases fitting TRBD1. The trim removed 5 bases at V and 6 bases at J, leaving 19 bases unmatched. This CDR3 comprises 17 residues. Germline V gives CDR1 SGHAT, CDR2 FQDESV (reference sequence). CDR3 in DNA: TGTGCCAGCAGCACCTGGACAGGCAAAAGACCCCAGGGCGAGCAGTACTTC. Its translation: CASSTWTGKRPQGEQYF.